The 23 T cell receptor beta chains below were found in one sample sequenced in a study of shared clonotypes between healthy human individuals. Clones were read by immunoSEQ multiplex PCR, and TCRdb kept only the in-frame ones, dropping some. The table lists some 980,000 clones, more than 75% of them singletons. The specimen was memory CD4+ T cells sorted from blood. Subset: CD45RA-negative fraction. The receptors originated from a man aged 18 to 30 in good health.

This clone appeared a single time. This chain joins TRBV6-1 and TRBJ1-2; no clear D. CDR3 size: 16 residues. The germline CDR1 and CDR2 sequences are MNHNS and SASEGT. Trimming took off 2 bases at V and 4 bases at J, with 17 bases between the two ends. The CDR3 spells CASSESPSSKAYGYTF. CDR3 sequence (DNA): TGTGCCAGCAGTGAAAGCCCCTCCTCGAAAGCCTATGGCTACACCTTC.

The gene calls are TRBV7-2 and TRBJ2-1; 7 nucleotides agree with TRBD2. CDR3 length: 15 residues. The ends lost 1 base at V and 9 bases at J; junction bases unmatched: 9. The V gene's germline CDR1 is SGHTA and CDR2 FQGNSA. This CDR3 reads CASSLGTRQDTEQFF. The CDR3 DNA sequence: TGTGCCAGCAGCTTAGGGACTAGGCAGGACACTGAGCAGTTCTTC.

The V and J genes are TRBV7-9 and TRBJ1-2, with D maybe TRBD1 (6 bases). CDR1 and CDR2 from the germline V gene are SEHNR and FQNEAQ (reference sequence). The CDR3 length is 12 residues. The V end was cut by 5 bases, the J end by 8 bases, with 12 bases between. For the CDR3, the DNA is TGTGCCAGCAGCGTCTCAGGGGAAGGCTACACCTTC. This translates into CASSVSGEGYTF.

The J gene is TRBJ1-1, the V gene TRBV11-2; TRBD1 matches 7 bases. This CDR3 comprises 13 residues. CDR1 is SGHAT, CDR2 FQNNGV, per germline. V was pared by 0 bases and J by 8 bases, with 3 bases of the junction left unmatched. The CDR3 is CASSLEGDREAFF. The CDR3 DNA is TGTGCCAGCAGCTTAGAAGGGGACAGAGAAGCTTTCTTT.

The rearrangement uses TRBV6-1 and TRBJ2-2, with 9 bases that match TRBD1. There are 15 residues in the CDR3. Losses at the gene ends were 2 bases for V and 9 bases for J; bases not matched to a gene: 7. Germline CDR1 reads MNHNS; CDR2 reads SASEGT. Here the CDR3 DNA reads TGTGCCAGCAGTGAAACCCGGGACAGGGTCCGGGAGCTGTTTTTT. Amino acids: CASSETRDRVRELFF.

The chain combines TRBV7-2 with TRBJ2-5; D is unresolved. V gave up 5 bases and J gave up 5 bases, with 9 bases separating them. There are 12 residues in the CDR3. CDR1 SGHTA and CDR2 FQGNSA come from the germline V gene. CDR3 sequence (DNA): TGTGCCAGCAGCGTCCAGTGGGAGACCCAGTACTTC. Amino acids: CASSVQWETQYF.

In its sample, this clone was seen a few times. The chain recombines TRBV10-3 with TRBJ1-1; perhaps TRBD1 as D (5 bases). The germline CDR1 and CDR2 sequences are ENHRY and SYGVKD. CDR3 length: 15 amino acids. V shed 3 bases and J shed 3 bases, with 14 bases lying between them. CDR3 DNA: TGTGCCATCAGTGATGAAGGGGTACTTTACACTGAAGCTTTCTTT. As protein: CAISDEGVLYTEAFF.

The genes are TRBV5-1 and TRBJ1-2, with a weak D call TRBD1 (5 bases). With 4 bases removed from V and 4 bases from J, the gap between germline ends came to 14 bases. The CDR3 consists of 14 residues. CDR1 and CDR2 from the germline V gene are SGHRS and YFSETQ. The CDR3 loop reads CASSPGPDGYGYTF. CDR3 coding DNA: TGCGCCAGCAGCCCGGGGCCCGACGGCTATGGCTACACCTTC.

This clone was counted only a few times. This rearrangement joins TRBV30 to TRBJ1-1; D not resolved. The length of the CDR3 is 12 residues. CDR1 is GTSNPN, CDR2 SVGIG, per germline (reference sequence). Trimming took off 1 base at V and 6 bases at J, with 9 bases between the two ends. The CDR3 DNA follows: TGTGCCTGGAGTGACCGCACCCCTGAAGCTTTCTTT. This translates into CAWSDRTPEAFF.

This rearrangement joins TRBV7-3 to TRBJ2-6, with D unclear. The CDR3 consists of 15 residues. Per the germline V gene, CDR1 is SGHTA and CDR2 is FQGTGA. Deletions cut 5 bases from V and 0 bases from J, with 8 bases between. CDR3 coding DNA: TGTGCCAGCAGCGGACGGTTCTCTGGGGCCAACGTCCTGACTTTC. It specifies CASSGRFSGANVLTF.

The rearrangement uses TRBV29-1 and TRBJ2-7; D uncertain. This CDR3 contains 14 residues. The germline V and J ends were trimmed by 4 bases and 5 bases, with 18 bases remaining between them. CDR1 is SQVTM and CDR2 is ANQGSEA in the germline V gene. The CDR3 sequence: CSVVGPWMGDEQYF. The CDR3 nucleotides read TGCAGCGTTGTGGGCCCATGGATGGGCGACGAGCAGTACTTC.

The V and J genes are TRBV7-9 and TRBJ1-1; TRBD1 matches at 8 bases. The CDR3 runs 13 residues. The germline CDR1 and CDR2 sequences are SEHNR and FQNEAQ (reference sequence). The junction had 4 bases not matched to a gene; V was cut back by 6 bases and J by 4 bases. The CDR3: CASRSTGGTEAFF. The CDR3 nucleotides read TGTGCCAGCAGGTCTACAGGGGGCACTGAAGCTTTCTTT.

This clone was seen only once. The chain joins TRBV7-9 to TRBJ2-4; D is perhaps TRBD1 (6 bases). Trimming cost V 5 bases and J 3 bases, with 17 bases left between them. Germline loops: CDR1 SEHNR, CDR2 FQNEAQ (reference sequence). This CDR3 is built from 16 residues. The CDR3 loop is CASSQYQGIGKNIQYF. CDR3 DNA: TGTGCCAGCAGCCAATATCAGGGGATAGGCAAAAACATTCAGTACTTC.

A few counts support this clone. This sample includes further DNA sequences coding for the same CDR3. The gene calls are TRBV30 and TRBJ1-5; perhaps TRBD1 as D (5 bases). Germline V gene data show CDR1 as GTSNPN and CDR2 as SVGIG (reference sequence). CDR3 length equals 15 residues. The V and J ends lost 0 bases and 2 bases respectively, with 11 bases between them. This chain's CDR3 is CAWSVRGRGNQPQHF. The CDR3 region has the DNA TGTGCCTGGAGTGTACGCGGCAGGGGCAATCAGCCCCAGCATTTT.

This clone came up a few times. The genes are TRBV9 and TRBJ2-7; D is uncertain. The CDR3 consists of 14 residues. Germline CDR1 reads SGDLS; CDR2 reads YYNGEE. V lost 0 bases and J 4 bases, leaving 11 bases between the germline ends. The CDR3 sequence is CASSVGLMGYEQYF. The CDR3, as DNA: TGTGCCAGCAGCGTAGGTCTAATGGGTTACGAGCAGTACTTC.

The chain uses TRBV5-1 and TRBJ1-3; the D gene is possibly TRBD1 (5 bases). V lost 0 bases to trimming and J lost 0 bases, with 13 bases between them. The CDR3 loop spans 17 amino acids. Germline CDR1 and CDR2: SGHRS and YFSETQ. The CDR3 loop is CASSLATGSSSGNTIYF. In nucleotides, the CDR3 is TGCGCCAGCAGCTTGGCTACAGGAAGCTCCTCTGGAAACACCATATATTTT.

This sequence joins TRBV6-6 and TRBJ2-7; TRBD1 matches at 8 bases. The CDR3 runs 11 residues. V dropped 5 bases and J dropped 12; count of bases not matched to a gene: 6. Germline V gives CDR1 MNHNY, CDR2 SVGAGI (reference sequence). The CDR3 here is CASSAGQGRYF. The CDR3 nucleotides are TGTGCCAGCAGTGCCGGACAGGGCCGGTACTTC.

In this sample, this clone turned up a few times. In DNA, the CDR3 is TGCAGCGTTGATGGTGTTAGCAGAGAGACCCAGTACTTC. Its translation: CSVDGVSRETQYF. The V call is TRBV29-1, the J call TRBJ2-5; unclear D gene. The CDR3 extends over 13 amino acids. Germline V gives CDR1 SQVTM, CDR2 ANQGSEA. V lost 3 bases and J lost 4, with 12 bases in between.

CDR3 sequence reads: CASSQDPTTNYGYTF. CDR3 nucleotide sequence: TGCGCCAGCAGCCAAGACCCCACTACTAACTATGGCTACACCTTC. The chain has TRBV4-1 and TRBJ1-2; unclear D gene. Between the trimmed V and J ends, which lost 0 bases and 0 bases, there was a span of 8 bases. The CDR3 consists of 15 residues. Germline V lookup: CDR1 MGHRA, CDR2 YSYEKL.

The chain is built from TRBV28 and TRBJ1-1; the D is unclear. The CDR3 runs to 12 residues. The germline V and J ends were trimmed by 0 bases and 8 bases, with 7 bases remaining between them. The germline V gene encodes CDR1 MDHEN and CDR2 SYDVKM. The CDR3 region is CASSLWIQEAFF. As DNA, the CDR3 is TGTGCCAGCAGTTTATGGATCCAGGAAGCTTTCTTT. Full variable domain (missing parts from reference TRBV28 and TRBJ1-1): DVKVTQSSRYLVKRTGEKVFLECVQDMDHENMFWYRQDPGLGLRLIYFSYDVKMKEKGDIPEGYSVSREKKERFSLILESASTNQTSMYLCASSLWIQEAFFGQGTRLTVV.

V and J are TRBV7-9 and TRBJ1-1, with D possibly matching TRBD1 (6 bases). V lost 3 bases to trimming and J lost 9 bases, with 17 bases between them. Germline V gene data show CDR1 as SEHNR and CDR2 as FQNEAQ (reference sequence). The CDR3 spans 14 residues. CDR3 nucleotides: TGTGCCAGCAGCTTGGGAGGGGGAGCTATTAAAGCTTTCTTT. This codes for CASSLGGGAIKAFF.

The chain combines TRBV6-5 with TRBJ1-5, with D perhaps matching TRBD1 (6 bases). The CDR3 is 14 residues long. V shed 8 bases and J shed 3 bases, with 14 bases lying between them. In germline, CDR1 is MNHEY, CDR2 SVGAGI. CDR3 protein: CASGRGDTNQPQHF. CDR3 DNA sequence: TGTGCCAGCGGGAGAGGGGACACCAATCAGCCCCAGCATTTT.

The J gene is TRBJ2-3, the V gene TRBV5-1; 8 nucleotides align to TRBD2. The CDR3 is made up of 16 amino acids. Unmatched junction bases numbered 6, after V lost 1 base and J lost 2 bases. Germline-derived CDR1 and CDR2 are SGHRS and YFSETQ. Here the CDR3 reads CASSLPSGSDTDTQYF. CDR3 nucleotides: TGCGCCAGCAGCTTGCCCAGCGGGAGTGACACAGATACGCAGTATTTT. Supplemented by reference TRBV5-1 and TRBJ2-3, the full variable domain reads KAGVTQTPRYLIKTRGQQVTLSCSPISGHRSVSWYQQTPGQGLQFLFEYFSETQRNKGNFPGRFSGRQFSNSRSEMNVSTLELGDSALYLCASSLPSGSDTDTQYFGPGTRLTVL.